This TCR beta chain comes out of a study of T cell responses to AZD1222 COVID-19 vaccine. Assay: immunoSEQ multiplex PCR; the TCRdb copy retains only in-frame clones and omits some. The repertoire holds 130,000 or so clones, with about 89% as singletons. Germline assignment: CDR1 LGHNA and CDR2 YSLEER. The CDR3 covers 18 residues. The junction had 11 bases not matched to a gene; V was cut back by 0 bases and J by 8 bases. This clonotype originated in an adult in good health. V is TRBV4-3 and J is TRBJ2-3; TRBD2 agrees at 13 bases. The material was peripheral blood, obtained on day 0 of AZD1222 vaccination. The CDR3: CASSQESGLAGVRVTQYF. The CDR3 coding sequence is TGCGCCAGCAGCCAAGAAAGCGGACTAGCGGGAGTCCGCGTTACGCAGTATTTT.